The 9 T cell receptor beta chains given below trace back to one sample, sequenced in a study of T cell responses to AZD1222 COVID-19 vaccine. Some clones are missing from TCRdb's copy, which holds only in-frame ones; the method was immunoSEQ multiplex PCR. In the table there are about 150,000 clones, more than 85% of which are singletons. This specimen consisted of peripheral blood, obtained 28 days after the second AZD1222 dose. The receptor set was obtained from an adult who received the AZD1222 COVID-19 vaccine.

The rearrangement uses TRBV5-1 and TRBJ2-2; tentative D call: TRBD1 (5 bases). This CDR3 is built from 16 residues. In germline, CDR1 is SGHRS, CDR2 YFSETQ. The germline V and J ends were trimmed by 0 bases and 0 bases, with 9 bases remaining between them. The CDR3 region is CASSLVGATNTGELFF. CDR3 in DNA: TGCGCCAGCAGCTTGGTAGGGGCCACGAACACCGGGGAGCTGTTTTTT.

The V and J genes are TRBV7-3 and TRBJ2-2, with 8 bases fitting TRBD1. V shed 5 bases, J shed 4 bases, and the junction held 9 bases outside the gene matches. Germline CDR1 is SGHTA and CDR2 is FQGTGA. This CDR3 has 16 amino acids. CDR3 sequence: CASSQKGQGGTGELFF. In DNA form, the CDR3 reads TGTGCCAGCAGCCAAAAAGGACAGGGAGGCACCGGGGAGCTGTTTTTT.

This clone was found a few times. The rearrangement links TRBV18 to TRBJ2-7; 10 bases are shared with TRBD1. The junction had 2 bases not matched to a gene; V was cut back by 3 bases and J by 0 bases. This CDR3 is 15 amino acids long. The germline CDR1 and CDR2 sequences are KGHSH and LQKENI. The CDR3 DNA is TGTGCCAGCTCACCGGGACAGGGGCGCTCCTACGAGCAGTACTTC. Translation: CASSPGQGRSYEQYF. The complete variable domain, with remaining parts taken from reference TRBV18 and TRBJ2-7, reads NAGVMQNPRHLVRRRGQEARLRCSPMKGHSHVYWYRQLPEEGLKFMVYLQKENIIDESGMPKERFSAEFPKEGPSILRIQQVVRGDSAAYFCASSPGQGRSYEQYFGPGTRLTVT.

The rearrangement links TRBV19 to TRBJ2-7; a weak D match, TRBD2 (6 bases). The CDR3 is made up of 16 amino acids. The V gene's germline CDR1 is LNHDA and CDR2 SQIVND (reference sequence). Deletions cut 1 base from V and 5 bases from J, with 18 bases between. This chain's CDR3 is CASSIGDGGIGDEQYF. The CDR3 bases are TGTGCCAGTAGTATAGGGGACGGCGGGATCGGGGACGAGCAGTACTTC.

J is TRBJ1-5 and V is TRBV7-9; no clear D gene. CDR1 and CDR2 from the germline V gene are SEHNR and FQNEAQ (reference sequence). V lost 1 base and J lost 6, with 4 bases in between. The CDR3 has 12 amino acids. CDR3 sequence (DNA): TGTGCCAGCAGCTTAGGGGGTCAGCCCCAGCATTTT. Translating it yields CASSLGGQPQHF.

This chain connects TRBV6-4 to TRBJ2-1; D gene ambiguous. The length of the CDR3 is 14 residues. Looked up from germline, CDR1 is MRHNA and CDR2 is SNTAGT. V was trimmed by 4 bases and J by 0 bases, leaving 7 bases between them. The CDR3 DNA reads TGTGCCAGCAGTGCTACCGTCTCCTACAATGAGCAGTTCTTC. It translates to CASSATVSYNEQFF.

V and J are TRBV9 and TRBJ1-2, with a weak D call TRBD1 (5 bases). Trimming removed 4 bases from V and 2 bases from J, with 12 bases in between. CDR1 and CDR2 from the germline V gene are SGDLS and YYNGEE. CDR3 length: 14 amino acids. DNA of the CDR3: TGTGCCAGCAGCCAGGAGGGGCGAAACTATGGCTACACCTTC. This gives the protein CASSQEGRNYGYTF.

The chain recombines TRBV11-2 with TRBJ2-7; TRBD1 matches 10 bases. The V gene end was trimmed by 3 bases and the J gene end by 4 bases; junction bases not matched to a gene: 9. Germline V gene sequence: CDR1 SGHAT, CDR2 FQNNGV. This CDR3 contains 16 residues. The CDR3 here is CASSLPGTGAAYEQYF. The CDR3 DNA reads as TGTGCCAGCAGCTTGCCGGGGACAGGGGCGGCTTACGAGCAGTACTTC.

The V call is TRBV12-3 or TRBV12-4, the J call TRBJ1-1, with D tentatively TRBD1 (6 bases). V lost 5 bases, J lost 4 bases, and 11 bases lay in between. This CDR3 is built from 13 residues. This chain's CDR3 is CASSPLRGTEAFF. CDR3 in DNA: TGTGCCAGCAGTCCTCTCAGGGGCACTGAAGCTTTCTTT.